A single sample gave rise to the 29 T cell receptor beta chains below, sequenced in a study of breast tumors, draining lymph nodes, adjacent tissues. TCRdb reprocessed the multiplex PCR reads with MiXCR, giving one entry per CDR3 protein. The sample yields fewer than 15,000 distinct CDR3 sequences, around 50% seen once. Sequenced: tumor-adjacent breast tissue. The receptor source for this set is a female donor with breast cancer. Some clones in this sample may be carry-over from other donors' samples.

Written as DNA, the CDR3 is TGTGCCACCCTCACGGTCAATGGAAACACCATATATTTT. Translation: CATLTVNGNTIYF. The gene calls are TRBV19 and TRBJ1-3; unclear D gene. Germline CDR1 LNHDA, CDR2 SQIVND (reference sequence). The V end lost 10 bases, the J end lost 3 bases, and 13 bases lay between the germline ends. The CDR3 has 13 residues.

This clonotype was picked up many times. A much larger clone lies one base from this, so it may be a read error. The gene calls are TRBV6-1 and TRBJ2-7; 9 positions match TRBD2. This CDR3 is built from 16 residues. V shed 5 bases and J 2 bases; nucleotides not matched to a gene: 10. Germline CDR1 is MNHNS and CDR2 is SASEGT. In DNA, the CDR3 is TGTGCCAGCAGTCAGACGATAGCGGGGGCCACCTACGAGCAGTACTTC. Amino acids: CASSQTIAGATYEQYF.

The genes are TRBV29-1 and TRBJ2-3; D is perhaps TRBD2 (6 bases). The CDR3 is 11 amino acids. V shed 4 bases and J shed 6 bases, with 8 bases lying between them. Germline CDR1 and CDR2: SQVTM and ANQGSEA. The CDR3, as DNA: TGCAGCGTTGGCGGAGGGGATACGCAGTATTTT. It codes for CSVGGGDTQYF.

This clonotype was seen a handful of times. One end of the junction varies from germline; a read error may be responsible. This sequence joins TRBV13 and TRBJ2-7; TRBD2 aligns across 8 bases. There are 15 residues in the CDR3. The germline gives CDR1 PRHDT, CDR2 FYEKMQ (reference sequence). CDR3: CASGLGLAGTYEQYF. Written as DNA, the CDR3 is TGTGCCAGCGGCTTAGGATTAGCGGGAACCTACGAGCAGTACTTC. Full variable domain (remainder filled in from reference TRBV13 and TRBJ2-7): AAGVIQSPRHLIKEKRETATLKCYPIPRHDTVYWYQQGPGQDPQFLISFYEKMQSDKGSIPDRFSAQQFSDYHSELNMSSLELGDSALYFCASGLGLAGTYEQYFGPGTRLTVT.

The chain combines TRBV7-2 with TRBJ1-2, with 9 positions matching TRBD1. This CDR3 spans 15 amino acids. The junction had 8 bases not matched to a gene; V was cut back by 1 base and J by 8 bases. The germline gives CDR1 SGHTA, CDR2 FQGNSA. Written as DNA, the CDR3 is TGTGCCAGCAGCTTAGAGGCACAGGGGGCGGAAGGCTACACCTTC. This translates into CASSLEAQGAEGYTF.

The chain joins TRBV7-3 to TRBJ1-3, with D perhaps matching TRBD1 (6 bases). Trimming pared 2 bases from V and 4 bases from J, leaving 15 bases between. The germline V gene encodes CDR1 SGHTA and CDR2 FQGTGA. This CDR3 has 16 amino acids. The CDR3 here is CASSLESQGRGNTIYF. CDR3 in DNA: TGTGCCAGCAGCTTAGAGTCCCAGGGGAGAGGAAACACCATATATTTT. Using reference TRBV7-3 and TRBJ1-3 for the parts outside the CDR3, the full variable domain is GAGVSQTPSNKVTEKGKYVELRCDPISGHTALYWYRQSLGQGPEFLIYFQGTGAADDSGLPNDRFFAVRPEGSVSTLKIQRTERGDSAVYLCASSLESQGRGNTIYFGEGSWLTVV.

The J gene is TRBJ2-1, the V gene TRBV13; D unresolved. Trimming left V 7 bases short and J 2 bases short, with 6 bases between. The CDR3 extends over 12 amino acids. Germline V CDR1 and CDR2: PRHDT, FYEKMQ (reference sequence). The CDR3 reads CASTRTYNEQFF. The CDR3 DNA reads TGTGCCAGCACCAGGACCTACAATGAGCAGTTCTTC.

The chain carries TRBV12-3 or TRBV12-4 and TRBJ2-5, with D perhaps assigned TRBD1 or TRBD2 (6 bases each). V was shortened by 0 bases and J by 1 base, with 18 bases between the two germline ends. CDR3 length: 18 amino acids. In DNA form, the CDR3 reads TGTGCCAGCAGTTTAGCGGGGGGCCCCGCCCAGGCCCAAGAGACCCAGTACTTC. As protein: CASSLAGGPAQAQETQYF.

This clonotype was found once. The rearrangement uses TRBV4-1 and TRBJ2-3; 13 bases agree with TRBD2. The CDR3 runs 15 residues. The trim removed 8 bases at V and 2 bases at J, leaving 4 bases unmatched. CDR1 and CDR2 from the germline V gene are MGHRA and YSYEKL. As DNA, the CDR3 is TGCGCCAGCTCCGGACTAGCGGGGGACACAGATACGCAGTATTTT. This encodes CASSGLAGDTDTQYF.

This clonotype was counted ten times or more. The junction departs from germline at one end; a sequencing error may be responsible. The V gene is TRBV5-8, the J gene TRBJ1-2, with D tentatively TRBD1 (5 bases). The CDR3 loop spans 15 amino acids. Germline CDR1 SGHTS, CDR2 YDEGEE. The DNA for the CDR3 is TGTGCCAGCAGCTTGGGGCAGGGACTTAACTATGACTACACCTTC. Residues: CASSLGQGLNYDYTF.

Here the CDR3 DNA reads TGCGCCAGCAGTGAGCCGGGACAGGGAAACTATGGCTACACCTTC. The encoded protein is CASSEPGQGNYGYTF. The V and J genes are TRBV5-1 and TRBJ1-2, with TRBD1 matching 9 bases. The CDR3 runs to 15 residues. Germline V gives CDR1 SGHRS, CDR2 YFSETQ. Germline trimming cut 5 bases from V and 2 bases from J; bases unmatched to any gene: 7.

This clonotype qualifies as medium-sized. V is TRBV4-1 and J is TRBJ1-2; a possible D gene is TRBD1 (6 bases). CDR1 is MGHRA and CDR2 is YSYEKL in the germline V gene. V was clipped by 2 bases and J by 8 bases, with 12 bases between them. The CDR3 has 13 amino acids. The CDR3 spells CASSQWDQGGYTF. The CDR3, as DNA: TGCGCCAGCAGCCAATGGGACCAGGGGGGCTACACCTTC.

This clonotype is classed as medium-sized. The chain recombines TRBV4-2 with TRBJ2-7, with 10 bases identical to TRBD1. This CDR3 comprises 14 residues. Trimming removed 4 bases from V and 3 bases from J; junction bases left unmatched: 3. Germline lookup yields CDR1 LGHNA and CDR2 YNFKEQ. This CDR3 is CASSPGTGDYEQYF. CDR3 nucleotide sequence: TGTGCCAGCAGCCCCGGGACAGGGGACTACGAGCAGTACTTC.

Within the sample, this clonotype is medium-sized. V gene TRBV11-3 combines with J gene TRBJ2-1, with a tentative D call TRBD1 (5 bases). CDR3 length: 18 residues. V lost 2 bases, J lost 0 bases, and 17 bases lay in between. Germline V CDR1 and CDR2: SGHNT, YENEEA. The CDR3 is CASSLRGPMESSYNEQFF. Written as DNA, the CDR3 is TGTGCCAGCAGCTTAAGGGGTCCAATGGAGAGCTCCTACAATGAGCAGTTCTTC.

The chain couples TRBV2 to TRBJ2-3; possibly TRBD1 or TRBD2 for D (5 bases each). This CDR3 spans 13 amino acids. Germline CDR1 is SNHLY and CDR2 is FYNNEI. The V and J ends lost 6 bases and 6 bases respectively, with 13 bases between them. This chain's CDR3 is CASSWDPADTQYF. The CDR3 coding sequence is TGTGCCAGCAGCTGGGACCCCGCGGATACGCAGTATTTT.

This clonotype was picked up many times. V is TRBV2 and J is TRBJ2-5, with D perhaps being TRBD1 or TRBD2 (5 bases each). With 6 bases removed from V and 9 bases from J, the gap between germline ends came to 17 bases. Looked up from germline, CDR1 is SNHLY and CDR2 is FYNNEI. This CDR3 region has 13 residues. The CDR3 nucleotides are TGTGCCAGCAGCTATGGGGTACTGGGGGCCCAGTACTTC. Amino acids: CASSYGVLGAQYF. The full variable domain, in which reference TRBV2 and TRBJ2-5 provide the parts outside the CDR3, is EPEVTQTPSHQVTQMGQEVILRCVPISNHLYFYWYRQILGQKVEFLVSFYNNEISEKSEIFDDQFSVERPDGSNFTLKIRSTKLEDSAMYFCASSYGVLGAQYFGPGTRLLVL.

The V gene is TRBV2, the J gene TRBJ2-7; D might be TRBD2 (5 bases). The CDR3 is 18 amino acids. Trimming removed 3 bases from V and 3 bases from J, with 24 bases in between. CDR1 is SNHLY and CDR2 is FYNNEI in the germline V gene. In nucleotides, the CDR3 is TGTGCCAGCAGTGAGTTTCACTCCCTAGCTTCTTCCTACTACGAGCAGTACTTC. Its translation: CASSEFHSLASSYYEQYF.

The chain joins TRBV29-1 to TRBJ2-1, with 9 bases aligning to TRBD2. Germline lookup yields CDR1 SQVTM and CDR2 ANQGSEA. The CDR3 loop spans 11 amino acids. The junction had 1 base not matched to a gene; V was cut back by 7 bases and J by 6 bases. The CDR3 protein is CSGLAVNEQFF. The CDR3 nucleotides are TGCAGCGGACTAGCGGTCAATGAGCAGTTCTTC.

This clonotype is labeled as medium-sized. This sequence joins TRBV2 and TRBJ1-6; a possible D gene is TRBD1 (5 bases). The length of the CDR3 is 17 residues. The germline V gene has CDR1 SNHLY and CDR2 FYNNEI. With 1 base removed from V and 6 bases from J, the gap between germline ends came to 16 bases. CDR3 sequence: CASSEGGEGTGNSPLHF. The CDR3 nucleotides read TGTGCCAGCAGTGAAGGTGGTGAGGGGACTGGTAATTCACCCCTCCACTTT.

This clonotype is labeled as medium-sized (0.01 to 0.1%). V gene TRBV6-5 combines with J gene TRBJ1-3; no clear D. Germline V gene lookup returns CDR1 MNHEY and CDR2 SVGAGI. The V end lost 6 bases, the J end lost 0 bases, and 9 bases lay between the germline ends. CDR3 length: 14 residues. This chain's CDR3 is CASSDTYSGNTIYF. CDR3 DNA: TGTGCCAGCAGCGACACCTACTCTGGAAACACCATATATTTT.

Of note for this clonotype: A much larger clone sits a single nucleotide away, making a read error possible. The chain employs TRBV6-6 and TRBJ1-2; D call uncertain. The germline gives CDR1 MNHNY, CDR2 SVGAGI (reference sequence). The CDR3 is 12 amino acids. This chain's CDR3 is CALHPRTYGYAF. CDR3 DNA sequence: TGTGCCTTACACCCCAGGACCTATGGCTACGCCTTC.

This clonotype has a handful of counts. The chain joins TRBV7-9 to TRBJ2-3, with 16 bases identical to TRBD2. The junction had 11 bases not matched to a gene; V was cut back by 4 bases and J by 4 bases. Germline CDR1 SEHNR, CDR2 FQNEAQ (reference sequence). The CDR3 loop spans 19 amino acids. This chain's CDR3 is CASSYPGLAGGLAADTQYF. DNA for the CDR3: TGTGCCAGCAGCTATCCGGGACTAGCGGGAGGGTTAGCGGCAGATACGCAGTATTTT.

This clonotype has only a few counts. The chain is built from TRBV10-3 and TRBJ2-5; TRBD1 might be the D (6 bases). Germline values: CDR1 ENHRY, CDR2 SYGVKD. The V end lost 0 bases, the J end lost 1 base, and 15 bases lay between the germline ends. This CDR3 spans 17 amino acids. CDR3 sequence: CAISESLTGTRQETQYF. The CDR3 DNA sequence: TGTGCCATCAGTGAGTCGCTTACAGGGACCCGCCAAGAGACCCAGTACTTC.

The CDR3 coding sequence is TGTGCCAGCAGCGTAGGCACCGGGGAGCTGTTTTTT. As protein: CASSVGTGELFF. The V call is TRBV9, the J call TRBJ2-2, with D unresolved. Germline-derived CDR1 and CDR2 are SGDLS and YYNGEE. Trimming stripped 0 bases from V and 4 bases from J, with 1 base between. CDR3 size: 12 residues.

This clonotype is medium-sized by share. This rearrangement joins TRBV6-5 to TRBJ1-2, with D possibly TRBD1 on 6 matching bases. Germline assignment: CDR1 MNHEY and CDR2 SVGAGI. The ends were cut back, 5 bases at V and 4 bases at J, with 14 bases in the middle. CDR3 size: 14 residues. The CDR3 bases are TGTGCCAGCAGTACCACGGCCAGGGGCTATGGCTACACCTTC. The encoded protein is CASSTTARGYGYTF.

The chain uses TRBV5-4 and TRBJ1-4, with TRBD1 matching 9 bases. This CDR3 is built from 15 residues. Germline trimming cut 4 bases from V and 5 bases from J; bases unmatched to any gene: 6. Germline V CDR1 and CDR2: SGHNT, YYREEE (reference sequence). CDR3 sequence reads: CASSENRGLNEKLFF. The CDR3 region has the DNA TGTGCCAGCAGCGAGAACAGGGGGCTGAATGAAAAACTGTTTTTT.

This clonotype was seen ten or more times. The J gene is TRBJ1-1, the V gene TRBV2; the D gene is possibly TRBD1 (6 bases). The V and J ends lost 5 bases and 2 bases respectively, with 9 bases between them. Germline V lookup: CDR1 SNHLY, CDR2 FYNNEI. This CDR3 region has 13 residues. CDR3 amino acids: CASSWTENTEAFF. The CDR3 region has the DNA TGTGCCAGCAGTTGGACAGAAAACACTGAAGCTTTCTTT.

The chain combines TRBV9 with TRBJ2-5; tentatively, D is TRBD2 (5 bases). The length of the CDR3 is 15 residues. CDR1 and CDR2 from the germline V gene are SGDLS and YYNGEE. Between the trimmed V and J ends, which lost 4 bases and 7 bases, there was a span of 20 bases. CDR3 DNA sequence: TGTGCCAGCAGCTTAATGAGCGGCGGGCGATTGACCCAGTACTTC. This encodes CASSLMSGGRLTQYF.

This clonotype was detected ten times or more. The V and J genes are TRBV3-1 and TRBJ1-1; D is possibly TRBD1 (6 bases). There are 13 residues in the CDR3. V was clipped by 1 base and J by 7 bases, with 10 bases between them. From germline, CDR1 is LGHDT and CDR2 YNNKEL (reference sequence). In nucleotides, the CDR3 is TGTGCCAGCAGCCAAGGTTTACAGGGTGAAGCTTTCTTT. Its protein is CASSQGLQGEAFF.